This entry is about one TCR beta chain. Its antigen is as yet unknown. The sample belongs to a study of blood T cells in healthy people across ages. With V trimmed by 7 bases and J by 2 bases, 4 bases remained unmatched. CDR3 length: 13 amino acids. Germline-derived CDR1 and CDR2 are SQVTM and ANQGSEA. A second PCR, run for roughly 7 to 12 cycles, used a sample-barcoded 5' primer plus a J-beta primer mix. A 12-random-nucleotide template-switch adaptor tagged each cDNA molecule. MiXCR was run by TCRdb on the 5' RACE reads, yielding one entry per CDR3 protein. The repertoire has some 710,000 distinct CDR3 sequences, about 42% of them found once; the top ten carry around 18%. Whole-study findings and limits: Any changes in expanded clonotypes were possibly confounded, as donor CMV status remained unknown. Across the age range, TCR beta diversity per million T cells fell in a roughly linear way. Versus aged donors, long-lived donors had higher diversity and more naive CD4+ cells.

Sequencing was performed on blood. The V and J genes are TRBV29-1 and TRBJ1-1; TRBD1 aligns across 10 bases. The clonotype was recovered from an elderly man in good health. CDR3 nucleotide sequence: TGCAGCGGCCGGACAGGGGGTAACACTGAAGCTTTCTTT. It yields the protein CSGRTGGNTEAFF.